This T cell receptor beta chain derives from a study of T cell responses to AZD1222 COVID-19 vaccine. The V gene lost 3 bases and the J gene lost 3 bases, with 8 bases spanning the gap. Germline-derived CDR1 and CDR2 are MNHEY and SMNVEV (reference sequence). The CDR3 runs to 13 residues. This table comes from immunoSEQ multiplex PCR, and its TCRdb copy is limited to in-frame clones, with some not included. The repertoire holds approximately 100,000 clones, with about nine tenths as singletons. This TCR derives from an adult in good health. V gene TRBV27 combines with J gene TRBJ1-2, with D unclear. Material: peripheral blood, obtained on day 0 of AZD1222 vaccination. The CDR3 loop is CASSLGYDYGYTF. Here the CDR3 DNA reads TGTGCCAGCAGTTTGGGGTACGACTATGGCTACACCTTC.